One sample yielded the 18 T cell receptor beta chains listed below, sequenced in a study of blood T cell repertoires in COVID-19. The data were produced by immunoSEQ multiplex PCR, yet TCRdb's version contains in-frame clones alone and is incomplete. The table records about 71,000 clones, about nine tenths of them present only once. Sequences were obtained from peripheral blood. The receptors here all came from a woman under 30 with acute or convalescent COVID-19.

This clone was recorded only once. This chain connects TRBV27 to TRBJ1-5; D unclear. Trimming took 1 base from V and 5 from J, leaving 6 bases between them. The CDR3 extends over 13 amino acids. CDR1 is MNHEY and CDR2 is SMNVEV in the germline V gene (reference sequence). The CDR3 region is CASSLFQDQPQHF. Written as DNA, the CDR3 is TGTGCCAGCAGTTTATTCCAGGATCAGCCCCAGCATTTT.

DNA of the CDR3: TGTGCCAGCAGCGCATCGAGGAACACTGAAGCTTTCTTT. Encoded protein: CASSASRNTEAFF. The gene calls are TRBV9 and TRBJ1-1; D not certain. The CDR3 loop spans 13 amino acids. V was pared by 3 bases and J by 1 base, with 7 bases between. Per the germline V gene, CDR1 is SGDLS and CDR2 is YYNGEE.

This clone was observed a single time. J is TRBJ2-1 and V is TRBV29-1; 10 positions agree with TRBD1. V trimming: 5 bases; J trimming: 4 bases; junction bases outside the gene matches: 5. CDR3 size: 14 residues. CDR1 is SQVTM and CDR2 is ANQGSEA in the germline V gene. The CDR3 coding sequence is TGCAGCGTTACCGGGACAGGGGCGTACAATGAGCAGTTCTTC. Translated, it gives CSVTGTGAYNEQFF.

The V call is TRBV15, the J call TRBJ1-4; 12 nucleotides line up with TRBD1. Per germline, CDR1 LNHNV and CDR2 YYDKDF (reference sequence). There are 15 residues in the CDR3. The J segment lost 6 bases and the V segment lost 5 bases, leaving 4 bases of the junction unmatched. The CDR3 spells CATSGDRGLDEKLFF. Here the CDR3 DNA reads TGTGCCACCAGCGGGGACAGGGGGCTAGATGAAAAACTGTTTTTT.

The chain is built from TRBV5-4 and TRBJ2-3; 7 nucleotides match TRBD1. CDR3 size: 16 residues. The germline V gene has CDR1 SGHNT and CDR2 YYREEE (reference sequence). J was trimmed by 2 bases and V by 4 bases; bases with no gene match: 10. CDR3 amino acids: CASSQDRPSPTDTQYF. In nucleotides, the CDR3 is TGTGCCAGCAGCCAGGACAGGCCCTCACCCACAGATACGCAGTATTTT.

This sequence joins TRBV6-1 and TRBJ1-5; D is ambiguous. CDR1 MNHNS and CDR2 SASEGT come from the germline V gene. The CDR3 loop spans 16 amino acids. The V end was cut by 4 bases, the J end by 2 bases, with 15 bases between. CDR3 DNA: TGTGCCAGCAGTGGGGTGGAGAGGATAGGCAATCAGCCCCAGCATTTT. This gives the protein CASSGVERIGNQPQHF.

The gene calls are TRBV19 and TRBJ1-2; 8 bases are shared with TRBD1. J was trimmed by 7 bases and V by 8 bases; bases with no gene match: 15. Germline-derived CDR1 and CDR2 are LNHDA and SQIVND (reference sequence). This CDR3 is built from 15 residues. The CDR3 protein is CASAPGDRQGIGYTF. The CDR3 nucleotides read TGTGCCAGTGCCCCCGGGGATCGACAGGGGATTGGCTACACCTTC. Supplemented by reference TRBV19 and TRBJ1-2, the full variable domain reads DGGITQSPKYLFRKEGQNVTLSCEQNLNHDAMYWYRQDPGQGLRLIYYSQIVNDFQKGDIAEGYSVSREKKESFPLTVTSAQKNPTAFYLCASAPGDRQGIGYTFGSGTRLTVV.

This chain links TRBV19 with TRBJ2-5; 9 bases align to TRBD1. The CDR3 has 15 amino acids. CDR1 and CDR2 (germline): LNHDA, SQIVND (reference sequence). Trimming cost V 2 bases and J 5 bases; bases outside gene matches: 6. The CDR3 reads CASSIQQGAVETQYF. DNA for the CDR3: TGTGCCAGTAGTATACAACAGGGGGCGGTGGAGACCCAGTACTTC.

V gene TRBV28 combines with J gene TRBJ1-2, with 10 bases fitting TRBD1. Unmatched junction bases numbered 8, after V lost 3 bases and J lost 4 bases. Germline V gives CDR1 MDHEN, CDR2 SYDVKM. CDR3 length equals 16 residues. This CDR3 reads CASSFSTGGFGYGYTF. CDR3 DNA sequence: TGTGCCAGCAGTTTTTCGACAGGGGGCTTTGGCTATGGCTACACCTTC.

The rearrangement links TRBV6-6 to TRBJ2-5; 10 positions agree with TRBD2. The CDR3 extends over 12 amino acids. From germline, CDR1 is MNHNY and CDR2 SVGAGI (reference sequence). V lost 6 bases and J lost 5; bases outside the gene matches: 0. The CDR3 is CASRAGGETQYF. The CDR3 DNA is TGTGCCAGCAGAGCGGGGGGGGAGACCCAGTACTTC.

This clone was detected only once. The rearrangement joins TRBV29-1 to TRBJ2-7; TRBD1 might be the D (8 bases). V lost 4 bases, J lost 6 bases, and 16 bases lay in between. Per the germline V gene, CDR1 is SQVTM and CDR2 is ANQGSEA. The CDR3 is made up of 13 amino acids. The CDR3 nucleotides are TGCAGCGTTGGGACAGGGAGGGGGACCGAGCAGTACTTC. It yields the protein CSVGTGRGTEQYF.

This chain connects TRBV6-5 to TRBJ2-1; 9 positions agree with TRBD1. CDR1 and CDR2 (germline): MNHEY, SVGAGI. The CDR3 sequence is 14 residues long. V was pared by 8 bases and J by 7 bases, with 9 bases of the junction left unmatched. The CDR3 sequence is CASSKGQGGNEQFF. For the CDR3, the DNA is TGTGCCAGCTCGAAGGGACAGGGTGGTAATGAGCAGTTCTTC.

The chain combines TRBV28 with TRBJ2-3, with 8 bases lining up with TRBD2. The CDR3 has 14 amino acids. The V gene's germline CDR1 is MDHEN and CDR2 SYDVKM. With V trimmed by 10 bases and J by 4 bases, 10 bases remained unmatched. CDR3 in amino acids: CATGGAGRADTQYF. The CDR3 DNA reads as TGTGCCACGGGGGGGGCGGGGCGGGCAGATACGCAGTATTTT.

This sequence joins TRBV7-9 and TRBJ2-1, with TRBD2 matching 9 bases. The germline V gene encodes CDR1 SEHNR and CDR2 FQNEAQ (reference sequence). Germline trimming cut 6 bases from V and 0 bases from J; bases unmatched to any gene: 15. The CDR3 extends over 19 amino acids. This CDR3 reads CASRSDWLAGKRSYNEQFF. The CDR3 DNA reads as TGTGCCAGCAGATCAGACTGGCTAGCGGGGAAACGCTCCTACAATGAGCAGTTCTTC.

The chain joins TRBV7-2 to TRBJ1-2, with D perhaps TRBD1 (5 bases). Germline CDR1 is SGHTA and CDR2 is FQGNSA. There are 14 residues in the CDR3. V was clipped by 0 bases and J by 2 bases, with 7 bases between them. The CDR3 DNA sequence: TGTGCCAGCAGCTTAGCGCGACAGAACTATGGCTACACCTTC. It encodes CASSLARQNYGYTF.

The chain has TRBV5-1 and TRBJ2-2; tentative D call: TRBD2 (6 bases). The ends were cut back, 4 bases at V and 4 bases at J, with 17 bases in the middle. Germline CDR1 reads SGHRS; CDR2 reads YFSETQ. The CDR3 consists of 16 residues. The CDR3 loop is CASSLEGGSATGELFF. In DNA form, the CDR3 reads TGCGCCAGCAGCCTAGAAGGAGGGTCGGCCACCGGGGAGCTGTTTTTT.

The DNA for the CDR3 is TGCGCCAGCAGCTTCGAGGTTGATAGCAATCAGCCCCAGCATTTT. Translating it yields CASSFEVDSNQPQHF. The chain combines TRBV5-1 with TRBJ1-5, with unresolved D. Trimming took off 2 bases at V and 0 bases at J, with 9 bases between the two ends. Germline values: CDR1 SGHRS, CDR2 YFSETQ. This CDR3 is 15 amino acids long.

The rearrangement links TRBV6-6 to TRBJ1-3; D might be TRBD1 (6 bases). Germline CDR1 is MNHNY and CDR2 is SVGAGI (reference sequence). This CDR3 contains 15 residues. V was pared by 6 bases and J by 0 bases, with 12 bases between. This CDR3 reads CASSQGQPSGNTIYF. The CDR3 coding sequence is TGTGCCAGCAGCCAAGGACAGCCCTCTGGAAACACCATATATTTT.